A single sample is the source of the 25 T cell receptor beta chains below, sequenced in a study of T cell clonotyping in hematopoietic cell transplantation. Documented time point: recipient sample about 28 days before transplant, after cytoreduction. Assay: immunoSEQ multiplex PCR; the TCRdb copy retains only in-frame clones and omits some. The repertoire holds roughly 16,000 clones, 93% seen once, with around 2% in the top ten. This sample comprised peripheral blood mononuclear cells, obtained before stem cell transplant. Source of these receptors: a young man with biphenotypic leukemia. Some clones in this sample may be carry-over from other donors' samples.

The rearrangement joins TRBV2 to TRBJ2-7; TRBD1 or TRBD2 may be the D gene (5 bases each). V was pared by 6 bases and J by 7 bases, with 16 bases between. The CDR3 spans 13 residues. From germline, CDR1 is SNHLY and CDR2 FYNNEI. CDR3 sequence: CASSKGTSPEQYF. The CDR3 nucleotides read TGTGCCAGCAGCAAGGGGACGTCCCCGGAGCAGTACTTC.

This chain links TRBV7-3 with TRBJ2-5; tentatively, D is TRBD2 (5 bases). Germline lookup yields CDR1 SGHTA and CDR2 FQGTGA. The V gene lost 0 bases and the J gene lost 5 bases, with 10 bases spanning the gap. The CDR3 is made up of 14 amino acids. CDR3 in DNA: TGTGCCAGCAGCTTAACTCCAACGGGGGAGACCCAGTACTTC. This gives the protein CASSLTPTGETQYF.

The CDR3 sequence: CASSTQGGQPQHF. The CDR3 DNA sequence: TGTGCCAGTAGTACACAGGGCGGTCAGCCCCAGCATTTT. The chain is built from TRBV19 and TRBJ1-5; D possibly corresponds to TRBD1 (6 bases). Deletions cut 4 bases from V and 6 bases from J, with 10 bases between. This CDR3 has 13 residues. From germline, CDR1 is LNHDA and CDR2 SQIVND (reference sequence). Complete variable domain (other parts from reference TRBV19 and TRBJ1-5): DGGITQSPKYLFRKEGQNVTLSCEQNLNHDAMYWYRQDPGQGLRLIYYSQIVNDFQKGDIAEGYSVSREKKESFPLTVTSAQKNPTAFYLCASSTQGGQPQHFGDGTRLSIL.

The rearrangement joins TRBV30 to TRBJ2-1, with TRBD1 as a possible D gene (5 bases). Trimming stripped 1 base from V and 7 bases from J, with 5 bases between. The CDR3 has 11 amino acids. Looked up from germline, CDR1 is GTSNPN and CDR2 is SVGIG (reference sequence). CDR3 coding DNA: TGTGCCTGGAGTGAGGGGAATGAGCAGTTCTTC. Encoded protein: CAWSEGNEQFF.

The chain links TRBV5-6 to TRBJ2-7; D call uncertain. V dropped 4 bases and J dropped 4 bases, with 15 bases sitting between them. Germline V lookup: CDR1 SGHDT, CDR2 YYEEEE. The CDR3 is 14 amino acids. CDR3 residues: CASSRRPIGYEQYF. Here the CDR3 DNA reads TGTGCCAGCAGCAGGAGACCGATCGGGTACGAGCAGTACTTC.

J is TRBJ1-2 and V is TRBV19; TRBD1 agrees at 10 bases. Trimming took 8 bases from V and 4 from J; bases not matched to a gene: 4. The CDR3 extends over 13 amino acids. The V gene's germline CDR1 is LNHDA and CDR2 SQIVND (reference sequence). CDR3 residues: CASGGQGTYGYTF. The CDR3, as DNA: TGTGCCAGTGGGGGACAGGGGACCTATGGCTACACCTTC. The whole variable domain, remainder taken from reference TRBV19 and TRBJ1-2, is DGGITQSPKYLFRKEGQNVTLSCEQNLNHDAMYWYRQDPGQGLRLIYYSQIVNDFQKGDIAEGYSVSREKKESFPLTVTSAQKNPTAFYLCASGGQGTYGYTFGSGTRLTVV.

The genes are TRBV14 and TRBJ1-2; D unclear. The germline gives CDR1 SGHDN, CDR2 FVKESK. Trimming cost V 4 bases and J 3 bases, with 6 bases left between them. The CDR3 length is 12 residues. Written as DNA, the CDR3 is TGTGCCAGCAGCCCGGGTCACTATGGCTACACCTTC. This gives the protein CASSPGHYGYTF.

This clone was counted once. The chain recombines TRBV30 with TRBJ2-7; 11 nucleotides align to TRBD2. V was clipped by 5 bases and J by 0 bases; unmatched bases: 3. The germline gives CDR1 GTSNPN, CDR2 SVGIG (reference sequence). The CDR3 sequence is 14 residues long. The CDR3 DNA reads TGTGCCTGGGGGACTAGCGGAAGCTCCTACGAGCAGTACTTC. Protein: CAWGTSGSSYEQYF.

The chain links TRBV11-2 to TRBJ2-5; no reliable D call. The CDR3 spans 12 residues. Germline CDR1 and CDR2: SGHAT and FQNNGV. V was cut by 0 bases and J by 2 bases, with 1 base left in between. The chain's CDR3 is CASSLDQETQYF. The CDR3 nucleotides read TGTGCCAGCAGCTTAGATCAAGAGACCCAGTACTTC.

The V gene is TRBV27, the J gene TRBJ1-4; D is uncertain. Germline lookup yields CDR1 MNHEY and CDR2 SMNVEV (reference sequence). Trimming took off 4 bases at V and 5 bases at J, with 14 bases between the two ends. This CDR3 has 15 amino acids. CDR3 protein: CASSYRRIWNEKLFF. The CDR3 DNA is TGTGCCAGCAGTTATCGTAGGATCTGGAATGAAAAACTGTTTTTT.

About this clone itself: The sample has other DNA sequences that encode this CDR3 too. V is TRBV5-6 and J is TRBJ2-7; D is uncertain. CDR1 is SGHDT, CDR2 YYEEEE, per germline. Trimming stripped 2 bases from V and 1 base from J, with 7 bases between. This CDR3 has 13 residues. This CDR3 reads CASSFGRSYEQYF. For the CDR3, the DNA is TGTGCCAGCAGCTTCGGACGTTCCTACGAGCAGTACTTC.

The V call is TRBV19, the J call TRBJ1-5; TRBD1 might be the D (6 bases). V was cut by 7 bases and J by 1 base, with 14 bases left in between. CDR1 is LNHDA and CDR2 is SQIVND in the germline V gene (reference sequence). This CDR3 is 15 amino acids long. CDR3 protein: CASTHTGTSNQPQHF. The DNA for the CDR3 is TGTGCCAGTACCCATACCGGGACAAGCAATCAGCCCCAGCATTTT.

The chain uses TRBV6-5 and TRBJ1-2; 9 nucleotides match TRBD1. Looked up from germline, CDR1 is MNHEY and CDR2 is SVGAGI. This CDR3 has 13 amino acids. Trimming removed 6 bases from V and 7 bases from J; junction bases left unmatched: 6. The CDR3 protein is CASSYTGGRGYTF. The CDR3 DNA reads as TGTGCCAGCAGCTATACAGGGGGCCGTGGCTACACCTTC.

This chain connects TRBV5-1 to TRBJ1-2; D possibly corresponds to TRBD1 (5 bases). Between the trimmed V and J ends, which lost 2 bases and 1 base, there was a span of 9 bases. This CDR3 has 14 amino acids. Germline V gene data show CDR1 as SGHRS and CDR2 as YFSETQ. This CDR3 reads CASSFGGSNYGYTF. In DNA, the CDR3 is TGCGCCAGCAGCTTTGGGGGTAGTAACTATGGCTACACCTTC. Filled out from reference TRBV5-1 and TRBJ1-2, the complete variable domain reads KAGVTQTPRYLIKTRGQQVTLSCSPISGHRSVSWYQQTPGQGLQFLFEYFSETQRNKGNFPGRFSGRQFSNSRSEMNVSTLELGDSALYLCASSFGGSNYGYTFGSGTRLTVV.

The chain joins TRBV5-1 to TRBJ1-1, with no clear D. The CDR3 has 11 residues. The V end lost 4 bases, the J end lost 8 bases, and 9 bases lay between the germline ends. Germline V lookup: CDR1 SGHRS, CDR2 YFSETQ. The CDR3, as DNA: TGCGCCAGCAGCATTGCGATGGAAGCTTTCTTT. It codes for CASSIAMEAFF.

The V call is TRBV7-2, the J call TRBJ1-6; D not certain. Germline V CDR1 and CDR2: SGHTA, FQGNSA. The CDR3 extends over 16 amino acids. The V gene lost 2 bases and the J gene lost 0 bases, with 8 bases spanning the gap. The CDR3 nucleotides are TGTGCCAGCAGCTTAATGGGTAGCTCCTATAATTCACCCCTCCACTTT. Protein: CASSLMGSSYNSPLHF.

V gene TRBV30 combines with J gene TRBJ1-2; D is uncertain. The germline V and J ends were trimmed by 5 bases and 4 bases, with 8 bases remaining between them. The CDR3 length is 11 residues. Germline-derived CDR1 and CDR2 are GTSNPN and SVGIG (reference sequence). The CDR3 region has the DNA TGTGCCTGGGGACTCTCCTATGGCTACACCTTC. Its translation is CAWGLSYGYTF.

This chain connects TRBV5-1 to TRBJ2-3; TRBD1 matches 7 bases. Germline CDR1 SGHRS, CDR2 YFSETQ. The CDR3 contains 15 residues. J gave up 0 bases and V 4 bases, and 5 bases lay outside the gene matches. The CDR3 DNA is TGCGCCAGCAGCGTTACAGGGGCTAGCACAGATACGCAGTATTTT. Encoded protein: CASSVTGASTDTQYF.

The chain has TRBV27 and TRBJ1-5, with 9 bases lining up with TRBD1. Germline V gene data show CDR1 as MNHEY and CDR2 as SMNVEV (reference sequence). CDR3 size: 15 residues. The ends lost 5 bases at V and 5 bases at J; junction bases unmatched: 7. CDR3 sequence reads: CASSPGTGYDQPQHF. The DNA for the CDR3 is TGTGCCAGCAGTCCTGGGACAGGGTACGATCAGCCCCAGCATTTT.

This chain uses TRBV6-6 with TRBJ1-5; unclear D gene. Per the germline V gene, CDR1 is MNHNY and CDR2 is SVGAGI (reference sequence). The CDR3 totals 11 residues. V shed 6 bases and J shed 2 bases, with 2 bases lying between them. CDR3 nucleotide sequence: TGTGCCAGCAGGCGCAATCAGCCCCAGCATTTT. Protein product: CASRRNQPQHF.

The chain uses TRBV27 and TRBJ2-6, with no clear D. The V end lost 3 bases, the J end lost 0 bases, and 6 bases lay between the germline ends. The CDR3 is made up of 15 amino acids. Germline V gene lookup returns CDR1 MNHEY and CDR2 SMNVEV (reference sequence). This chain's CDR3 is CASSLYSSGANVLTF. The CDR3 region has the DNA TGTGCCAGCAGTTTGTATAGCTCTGGGGCCAACGTCCTGACTTTC.

DNA of the CDR3: TGTGCCAGCAGCTTTGGGGGCCCCCCGGATACGCAGTATTTT. Its translation is CASSFGGPPDTQYF. V usage is TRBV7-7 and J usage is TRBJ2-3; the D gene is possibly TRBD1 (6 bases). Trimming removed 3 bases at V and 6 bases at J, with 13 bases between. This CDR3 spans 14 amino acids. The germline gives CDR1 SSHAT, CDR2 FNYEAQ (reference sequence).

The DNA of the CDR3 is TGCAGTGCTAGCACAGATACGCAGTATTTT. This translates into CSASTDTQYF. The chain has TRBV20-1 and TRBJ2-3; D gene unclear. The germline V and J ends were trimmed by 3 bases and 2 bases, with 0 bases remaining between them. Germline V gives CDR1 DFQATT, CDR2 SNEGSKA (reference sequence). The CDR3 is made up of 10 amino acids.

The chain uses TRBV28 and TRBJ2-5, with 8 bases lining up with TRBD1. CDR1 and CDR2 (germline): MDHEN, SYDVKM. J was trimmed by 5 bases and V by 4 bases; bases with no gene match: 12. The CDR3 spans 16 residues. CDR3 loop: CASSSPATGARETQYF. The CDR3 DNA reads TGTGCCAGCAGTTCCCCTGCGACAGGGGCTCGGGAGACCCAGTACTTC.

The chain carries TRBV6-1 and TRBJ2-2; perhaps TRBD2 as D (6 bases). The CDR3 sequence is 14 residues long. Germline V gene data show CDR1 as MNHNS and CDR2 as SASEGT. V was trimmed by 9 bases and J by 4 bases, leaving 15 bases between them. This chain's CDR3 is CASKTRSSTGELFF. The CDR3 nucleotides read TGTGCCAGTAAGACTAGAAGCAGCACCGGGGAGCTGTTTTTT.